Described below is a single T cell receptor beta chain sequence and its context. These data come from a study of PD-L1 blockade in urothelial cancer. In the study overall: Blood analysis took place 3 weeks (second dose) and 6 weeks after treatment start.

Each patient presented with locally advanced or metastatic urothelial carcinoma. Germline CDR1 is LGHNA and CDR2 is YSLEER. This CDR3 is 14 amino acids long. V lost 3 bases, J lost 4 bases, and 3 bases stayed unmatched. Libraries were prepared by immunoSEQ multiplex PCR; TCRdb keeps only in-frame clonotypes and omits some of them. The top ten hold just over 3% of the sample, which has about 24,000 clones, around nine tenths seen once. This sequence was found in a man aged 45-65 years with urothelial cancer. The chain joins TRBV4-3 to TRBJ2-7; TRBD1 matches at 10 bases. Sequencing used PBMCs, obtained around atezolizumab (anti-PD-L1) treatment. This CDR3 reads CASSHDRGRYEQYF. The CDR3 DNA reads TGCGCCAGCAGCCATGACAGGGGGCGGTACGAGCAGTACTTC.